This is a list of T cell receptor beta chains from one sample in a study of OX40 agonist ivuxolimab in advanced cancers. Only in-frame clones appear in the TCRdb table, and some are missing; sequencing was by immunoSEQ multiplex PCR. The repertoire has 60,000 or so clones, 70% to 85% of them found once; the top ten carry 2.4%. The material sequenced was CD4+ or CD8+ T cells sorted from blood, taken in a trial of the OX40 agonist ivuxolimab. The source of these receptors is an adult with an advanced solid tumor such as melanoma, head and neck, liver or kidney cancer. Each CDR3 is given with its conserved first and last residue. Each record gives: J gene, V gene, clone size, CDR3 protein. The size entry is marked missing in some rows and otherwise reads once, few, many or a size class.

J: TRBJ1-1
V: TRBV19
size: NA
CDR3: CASSIGGTGDRRTEAFF

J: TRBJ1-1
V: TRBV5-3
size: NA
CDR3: CARSPRATEAFF

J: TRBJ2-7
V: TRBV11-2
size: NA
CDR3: CASSPTGAGLAYEQYF

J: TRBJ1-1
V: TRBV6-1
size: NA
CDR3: CASGAASLGNTEAFF

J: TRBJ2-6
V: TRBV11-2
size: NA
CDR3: CASSPDLIGANVLTF

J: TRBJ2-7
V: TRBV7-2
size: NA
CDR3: CASSSIGDRVYEQYF

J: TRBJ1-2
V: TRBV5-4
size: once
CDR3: CASSIPGQEYYGYTF

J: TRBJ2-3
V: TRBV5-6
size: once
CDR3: CASSLARFPTADTQYF

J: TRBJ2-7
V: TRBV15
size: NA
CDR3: CATSRDLGGTYEQYF

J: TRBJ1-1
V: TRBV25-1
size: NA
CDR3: CASSEWGREAFF

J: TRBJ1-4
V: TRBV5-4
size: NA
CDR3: CASSFFPVNEKLFF

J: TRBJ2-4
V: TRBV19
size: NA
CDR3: CASSDMVGRGAKNIQYF

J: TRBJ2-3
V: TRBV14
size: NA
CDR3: CASSQKRILGITGDTQYF

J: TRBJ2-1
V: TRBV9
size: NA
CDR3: CASAGPSSYNEQFF

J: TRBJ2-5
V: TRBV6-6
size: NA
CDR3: CASRPGGGETQYF

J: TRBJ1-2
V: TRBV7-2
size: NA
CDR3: CASSNTGGWYGYTF

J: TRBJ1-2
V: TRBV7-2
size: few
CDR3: CASSEAGGGYGYTF

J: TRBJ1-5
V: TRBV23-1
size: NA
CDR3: CASISGPLNQPQHF

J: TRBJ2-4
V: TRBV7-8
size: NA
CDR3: CASSEDLAKNIQYF

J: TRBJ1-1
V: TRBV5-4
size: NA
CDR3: CASSSVKGRSDTEAFF

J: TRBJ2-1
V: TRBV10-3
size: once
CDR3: CAIGGRQDNEQFF

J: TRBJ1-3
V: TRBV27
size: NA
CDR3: CASSSGTGTGNTIYF

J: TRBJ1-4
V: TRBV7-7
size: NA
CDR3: CASSPGRRSQEKLFF

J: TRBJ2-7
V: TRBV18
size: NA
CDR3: CASSPPGAPYEQYF

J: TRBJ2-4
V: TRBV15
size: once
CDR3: CATSRPKDRDGNIQYF

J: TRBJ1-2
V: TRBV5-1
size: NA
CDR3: CASSTEVAHGYTF

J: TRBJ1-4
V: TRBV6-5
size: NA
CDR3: CASKRAPATNEKLFF

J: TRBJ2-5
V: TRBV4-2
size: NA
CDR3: CASSQDRAGGLVQETQYF

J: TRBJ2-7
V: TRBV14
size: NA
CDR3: CASSQDRGGQQYF

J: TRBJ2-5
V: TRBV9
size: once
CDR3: CASSVGDRQETQYF

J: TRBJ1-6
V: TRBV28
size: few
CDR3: CASWGEVSPLHF

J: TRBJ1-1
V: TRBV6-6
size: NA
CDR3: CASSVGQGATLKLFF

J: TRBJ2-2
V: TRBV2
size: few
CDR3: CASSSGTGLAGELFF

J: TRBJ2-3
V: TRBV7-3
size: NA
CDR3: CASSSADTQYF

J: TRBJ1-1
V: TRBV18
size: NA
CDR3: CASSQTAEAFF

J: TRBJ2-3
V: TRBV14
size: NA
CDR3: CASSLRAGTNTDTQYF

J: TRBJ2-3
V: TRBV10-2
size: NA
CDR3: CASRRTSGGAGDTQYF

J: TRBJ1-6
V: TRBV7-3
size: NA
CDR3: CASSVGLNNSPLHF

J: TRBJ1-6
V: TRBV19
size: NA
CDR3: CASSIRGFNSPLHF

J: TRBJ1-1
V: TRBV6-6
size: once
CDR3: CASRQQAPGEAFF

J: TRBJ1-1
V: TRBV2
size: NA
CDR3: CASSAGTTEAFF

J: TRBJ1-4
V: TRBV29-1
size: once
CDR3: CSARTSQAGNEKLFF

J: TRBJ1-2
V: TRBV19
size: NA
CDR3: CASSSSDGYGYTF

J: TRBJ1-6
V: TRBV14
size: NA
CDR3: CASSQDRQGYSPLHF

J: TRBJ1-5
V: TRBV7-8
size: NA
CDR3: CASSLGDSSNQPQHF

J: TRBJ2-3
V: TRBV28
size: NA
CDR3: CASTDRGTSDTQYF

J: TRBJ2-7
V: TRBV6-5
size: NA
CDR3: CASSLSVIGGSYEQYF

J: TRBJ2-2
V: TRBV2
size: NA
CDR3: CASTLRSRGGELFF

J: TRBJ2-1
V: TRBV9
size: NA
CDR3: CASSQIPSGDWNEQFF

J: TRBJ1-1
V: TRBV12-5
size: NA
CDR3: CASGLPPTNTNTEAFF

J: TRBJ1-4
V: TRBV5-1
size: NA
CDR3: CASQNPGQHEKLFF

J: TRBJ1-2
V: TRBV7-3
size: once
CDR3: CASSSGQVGDGYTF

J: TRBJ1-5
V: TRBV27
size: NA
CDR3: CASSWAGGSNQPQHF

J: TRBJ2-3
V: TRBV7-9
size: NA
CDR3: CASSPDIDTQYF

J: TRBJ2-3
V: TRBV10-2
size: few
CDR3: CASGAHEARGVDTQYF